Listed below are T cell receptor beta chains from one sample, sequenced in a study of T-cell reconstitution after alpha-beta-depleted transplantation in children. TCRdb re-analysed the PCR reads in MiXCR, keeping a single row per CDR3 protein. The profile shows some 460,000 distinct CDR3 sequences, 15% to 20% of them singletons. Sequences were derived from PBMCs, mostly from graft donor cells, sampled 360 days after TCRalphabeta/CD19-depleted stem cell transplant. These receptor sequences come from a boy under two years old who had a stem cell transplant for Wiskott-Aldrich syndrome, so the T cells may come from the graft donor. Both conserved end residues are part of each CDR3. D genes are given only for firm matches. Expanded clones are given a class, and other clones once, few, many or no size at all.

v_call	cdr3_length	j_call	d_call	clone_size	cdr3_aa	cdr3_nt
TRBV24-1	14	TRBJ2-1	TRBD2	few	CATGAGGQYNEQFF	TGTGCCACCGGCGCGGGGGGGCAGTACAATGAGCAGTTCTTC
TRBV7-8	17	TRBJ2-3	TRBD2	few	CASLSWRLAGFTDTQYF	TGTGCCAGCTTATCTTGGCGACTAGCGGGATTCACAGATACGCAGTATTTT
TRBV15	15	TRBJ2-4	.	.	CATSRDLKGSNIQYF	TGTGCCACCAGCAGAGATTTGAAGGGGTCAAACATTCAGTACTTC
TRBV29-1	13	TRBJ2-7	.	.	CSVAGITSYEQYF	TGCAGCGTTGCCGGGATTACCTCCTACGAGCAGTACTTC
TRBV5-5	15	TRBJ2-5	.	few	CASSYRTGGAETQYF	TGTGCCAGCAGCTACCGGACCGGAGGGGCAGAGACCCAGTACTTC
TRBV29-1	13	TRBJ1-1	TRBD1	.	CSGATGGKTEAFF	TGCAGCGGAGCTACAGGGGGAAAAACTGAAGCTTTCTTT
TRBV10-3	13	TRBJ2-4	.	.	CAISDGDWNIQYF	TGTGCCATCAGTGATGGGGACTGGAACATTCAGTACTTC
TRBV6-1	18	TRBJ2-5	TRBD2	.	CASRATSGGARYTETQYF	TGTGCCAGCAGGGCGACTAGCGGGGGGGCCAGGTATACGGAGACCCAGTACTTC
TRBV7-6	14	TRBJ2-7	.	.	CASSLVQGLSEQYF	TGTGCCAGCAGCTTAGTACAGGGCCTCTCCGAGCAGTACTTC
TRBV7-9	13	TRBJ2-7	.	.	CASSLKPGQEQYF	TGTGCCAGCAGCTTAAAGCCAGGGCAGGAGCAGTACTTC
TRBV12-3/TRBV12-4	19	TRBJ2-7	TRBD2	few	CASSLGTSGRPPKTYEQYF	TGTGCCAGCAGTTTAGGGACTAGCGGGAGGCCGCCTAAGACCTACGAGCAGTACTTC
TRBV12-3/TRBV12-4	17	TRBJ2-1	TRBD2	few	CASSFIGRGSSYNEQFF	TGTGCCAGCAGTTTCATCGGGAGGGGTTCCTCCTACAATGAGCAGTTCTTC
TRBV4-3	18	TRBJ2-2	TRBD1	.	CASSQASPGTANTGELFF	TGCGCCAGCAGCCAAGCCTCGCCGGGGACAGCGAACACCGGGGAGCTGTTTTTT